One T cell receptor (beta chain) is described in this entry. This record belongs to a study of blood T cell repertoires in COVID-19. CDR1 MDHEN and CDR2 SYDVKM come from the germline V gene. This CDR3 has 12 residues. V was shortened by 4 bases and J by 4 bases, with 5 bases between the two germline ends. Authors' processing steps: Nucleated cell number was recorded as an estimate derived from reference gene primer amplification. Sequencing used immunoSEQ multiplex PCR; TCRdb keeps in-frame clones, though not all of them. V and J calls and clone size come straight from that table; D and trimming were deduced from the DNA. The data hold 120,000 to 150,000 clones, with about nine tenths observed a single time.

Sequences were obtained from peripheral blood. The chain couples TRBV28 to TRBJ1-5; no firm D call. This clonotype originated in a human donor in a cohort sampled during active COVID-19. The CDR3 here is CASSWENQPQHF. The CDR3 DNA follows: TGTGCCAGCAGTTGGGAGAATCAGCCCCAGCATTTT. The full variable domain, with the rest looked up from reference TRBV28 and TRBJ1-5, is DVKVTQSSRYLVKRTGEKVFLECVQDMDHENMFWYRQDPGLGLRLIYFSYDVKMKEKGDIPEGYSVSREKKERFSLILESASTNQTSMYLCASSWENQPQHFGDGTRLSIL.